Listed here are 28 T cell receptor beta chains from one sample, sequenced in a study of T-cell reconstitution after alpha-beta-depleted transplantation in children. Molecular barcoding with unique molecular identifiers was used for the TCRbeta library. TCRdb re-analysed the PCR reads in MiXCR, keeping a single row per CDR3 protein. Here the sample spans more than 150,000 distinct CDR3 sequences, approximately 6.6% being singletons. The sample consisted of PBMCs from the stem cell graft donor, taken from the stem cell graft. The receptors were gathered from a human donor who donated a stem cell graft to a child with Wiskott-Aldrich syndrome.

This clonotype was seen a few times. J is TRBJ2-1 and V is TRBV5-1; 10 bases line up with TRBD1. Germline trimming cut 4 bases from V and 7 bases from J; bases unmatched to any gene: 5. The CDR3 totals 14 residues. Germline CDR1 reads SGHRS; CDR2 reads YFSETQ. CDR3 nucleotide sequence: TGCGCCAGCAGCGGGACAGGGGCTACTAATGAGCAGTTCTTC. This gives the protein CASSGTGATNEQFF.

This clonotype was found many times. V usage is TRBV20-1 and J usage is TRBJ1-2, with 10 bases fitting TRBD1. This CDR3 spans 12 amino acids. J gave up 7 bases and V 5 bases, and 4 bases lay outside the gene matches. Germline assignment: CDR1 DFQATT and CDR2 SNEGSKA (reference sequence). For the CDR3, the DNA is TGCAGTGCTCCGGGACAGGGGACTGGCTACACCTTC. This encodes CSAPGQGTGYTF.

This clonotype was counted ten times or more. The V call is TRBV7-6, the J call TRBJ2-1, with TRBD2 matching 10 bases. The CDR3 is 16 residues long. The germline V gene has CDR1 SGHVS and CDR2 FNYEAQ. The V segment lost 1 base and the J segment 5 bases; nucleotides outside the gene matches: 5. CDR3 DNA: TGTGCCAGCAGCTTAGTAAGAACTAGCGGGAACAATGAGCAGTTCTTC. Protein product: CASSLVRTSGNNEQFF.

This clonotype was seen ten or more times. The V call is TRBV9, the J call TRBJ1-1; no clear D gene. The CDR3 length is 13 residues. The ends were cut back, 2 bases at V and 3 bases at J, with 8 bases in the middle. Germline loops: CDR1 SGDLS, CDR2 YYNGEE. CDR3 DNA sequence: TGTGCCAGCAGCGTTTCCCCGCACACTGAAGCTTTCTTT. It codes for CASSVSPHTEAFF.

This clonotype showed up just a few times. V is TRBV2 and J is TRBJ2-3, with TRBD2 matching over 12 bases. This CDR3 region has 16 residues. CDR1 SNHLY and CDR2 FYNNEI come from the germline V gene. Trimming at V came to 2 bases and at J to 3 bases, leaving 3 bases not matched to a gene. CDR3 region: CASSELAGGITDTQYF. CDR3 bases: TGTGCCAGCAGTGAACTAGCGGGGGGGATAACAGATACGCAGTATTTT.

This clonotype was observed a few times. This chain joins TRBV12-3 or TRBV12-4 and TRBJ2-7; TRBD2 aligns across 11 bases. The CDR3 runs 14 residues. V dropped 6 bases and J dropped 2; count of bases not matched to a gene: 3. The CDR3 nucleotides read TGTGCCAGCAGAGTAGCGGGAGGGACCTACGAGCAGTACTTC. Its protein product is CASRVAGGTYEQYF.

This clonotype was seen at least ten times. J is TRBJ1-2 and V is TRBV5-1, with TRBD1 as a possible D gene (6 bases). V was clipped by 2 bases and J by 8 bases, with 28 bases between them. The CDR3 spans 18 residues. Germline-derived CDR1 and CDR2 are SGHRS and YFSETQ. The CDR3 DNA reads TGCGCCAGCAGCTTAGGAGATAGAGGACAGTCAATTATCCTCGGCTACACCTTC. Its protein product is CASSLGDRGQSIILGYTF.

This clonotype was recorded many times. V usage is TRBV12-3 or TRBV12-4 and J usage is TRBJ2-1; 12 nucleotides agree with TRBD2. This CDR3 is 16 amino acids long. V lost 5 bases, J lost 5 bases, and 7 bases stayed unmatched. CDR3 residues: CASSEGLAGFDNEQFF. The CDR3 DNA reads as TGTGCCAGCAGTGAAGGACTAGCGGGATTTGACAATGAGCAGTTCTTC.

Ten or more counts support this clonotype. The rearrangement joins TRBV12-3 or TRBV12-4 to TRBJ2-7; no reliable D call. The V and J ends lost 5 bases and 1 base respectively, with 6 bases between them. The CDR3 length is 12 residues. Here the CDR3 DNA reads TGTGCCAGCAGTCGGGTATCCTACGAGCAGTACTTC. As protein: CASSRVSYEQYF.

In this sample, this clonotype turned up a few times. The CDR3, as DNA: TGTGCCAGCAGCTCCTGGGGGGGGGACACAGATACGCAGTATTTT. This codes for CASSSWGGDTDTQYF. This chain uses TRBV7-9 with TRBJ2-3, with TRBD2 identical over 7 bases. CDR1 and CDR2 from the germline V gene are SEHNR and FQNEAQ (reference sequence). The J segment lost 2 bases and the V segment lost 4 bases, leaving 6 bases of the junction unmatched. The CDR3 spans 15 residues.

This clonotype was seen a handful of times. The chain is built from TRBV30 and TRBJ2-6; 7 bases are a match to TRBD2. Per the germline V gene, CDR1 is GTSNPN and CDR2 is SVGIG (reference sequence). V trimming: 3 bases; J trimming: 0 bases; junction bases outside the gene matches: 11. The CDR3 loop spans 18 amino acids. As DNA, the CDR3 is TGTGCCTGGAGCCGAGCGGGGTTTACCAGCTCTGGGGCCAACGTCCTGACTTTC. This sequence encodes CAWSRAGFTSSGANVLTF.

The chain recombines TRBV12-3 or TRBV12-4 with TRBJ1-4; D is perhaps TRBD1 (5 bases). CDR3 length equals 14 residues. Trimming cost V 5 bases and J 3 bases, with 10 bases left between them. DNA of the CDR3: TGTGCCAGCAGTAGACAGTTTTCTAATGAAAAACTGTTTTTT. Amino acid sequence: CASSRQFSNEKLFF.

This clonotype was found many times. V usage is TRBV9 and J usage is TRBJ1-6, with TRBD1 as a possible D gene (5 bases). The CDR3 length is 12 residues. V lost 3 bases, J lost 13 bases, and 11 bases lay in between. CDR1 and CDR2 from the germline V gene are SGDLS and YYNGEE. The CDR3 nucleotides read TGTGCCAGCAGCGCCCAGGGTTACCCCCTCCACTTT. Translated: CASSAQGYPLHF.

In its sample, this clonotype was seen many times. V and J are TRBV12-3 or TRBV12-4 and TRBJ2-1, with D perhaps matching TRBD1 (6 bases). The CDR3 runs 16 residues. Trimming stripped 1 base from V and 5 bases from J, with 15 bases between. Here the CDR3 reads CASSLGGWGPHNEQFF. For the CDR3, the DNA is TGTGCCAGCAGTTTAGGTGGATGGGGGCCCCACAATGAGCAGTTCTTC.

This clonotype was seen at least ten times. The chain has TRBV12-3 or TRBV12-4 and TRBJ1-4, with TRBD1 matching over 8 bases. This CDR3 is built from 14 residues. V trimming: 6 bases; J trimming: 5 bases; junction bases outside the gene matches: 5. The CDR3 DNA follows: TGTGCCAGCAGGACAGGGGAATGGAATGAAAAACTGTTTTTT. Protein product: CASRTGEWNEKLFF.

This clonotype was detected many times. The rearrangement joins TRBV29-1 to TRBJ2-3; TRBD2 aligns across 7 bases. CDR1 and CDR2 (germline): SQVTM, ANQGSEA. CDR3 length: 13 amino acids. V trimming: 4 bases; J trimming: 2 bases; junction bases outside the gene matches: 3. CDR3 in amino acids: CSVAGTITDTQYF. The CDR3 coding sequence is TGCAGCGTTGCCGGGACTATCACAGATACGCAGTATTTT.

This clonotype was observed many times. J is TRBJ2-3 and V is TRBV20-1; 7 bases align to TRBD2. V lost 7 bases, J lost 0 bases, and 7 bases stayed unmatched. This CDR3 contains 14 residues. The germline gives CDR1 DFQATT, CDR2 SNEGSKA (reference sequence). CDR3 region: CSGITAGSTDTQYF. The CDR3 DNA sequence: TGCAGTGGCATAACAGCGGGAAGCACAGATACGCAGTATTTT.

This clonotype came up many times. V is TRBV7-9 and J is TRBJ2-7; 7 nucleotides agree with TRBD1. The V gene's germline CDR1 is SEHNR and CDR2 FQNEAQ (reference sequence). J was trimmed by 4 bases and V by 4 bases; bases with no gene match: 7. The CDR3 consists of 14 residues. In DNA, the CDR3 is TGTGCCAGCAGCTCAACCGGGACAGTATACGAGCAGTACTTC. Amino acid sequence: CASSSTGTVYEQYF.

This clonotype was seen only a few times. The chain has TRBV4-1 and TRBJ1-2, with 7 nucleotides matching TRBD1. The ends lost 0 bases at V and 1 base at J; junction bases unmatched: 11. Looked up from germline, CDR1 is MGHRA and CDR2 is YSYEKL. The CDR3 extends over 18 amino acids. The CDR3 here is CASSQDLKGQNRNYGYTF. The CDR3 DNA reads TGCGCCAGCAGCCAAGATCTTAAGGGACAGAACCGTAACTATGGCTACACCTTC.

This clonotype was recorded many times. The chain uses TRBV20-1 and TRBJ2-3; TRBD2 might be the D (6 bases). The CDR3 length is 16 residues. Trimming took off 5 bases at V and 2 bases at J, with 20 bases between the two ends. Germline CDR1 DFQATT, CDR2 SNEGSKA (reference sequence). CDR3 residues: CSASRMGGGATDTQYF. DNA of the CDR3: TGCAGTGCTTCCAGAATGGGGGGAGGTGCCACAGATACGCAGTATTTT.

The V call is TRBV4-3, the J call TRBJ1-2, with D perhaps TRBD1 (5 bases). V was clipped by 0 bases and J by 3 bases, with 17 bases between them. Germline-derived CDR1 and CDR2 are LGHNA and YSLEER. The CDR3 runs 17 residues. The chain's CDR3 is CASSQDRGTVGYYGYTF. CDR3 nucleotide sequence: TGCGCCAGCAGCCAAGATCGGGGGACCGTCGGGTACTATGGCTACACCTTC.

In this sample, this clonotype turned up many times. The chain uses TRBV24-1 and TRBJ1-3, with D maybe TRBD1 (5 bases). V was cut by 2 bases and J by 0 bases, with 7 bases left in between. The CDR3 covers 15 residues. The germline V gene has CDR1 KGHDR and CDR2 SFDVKD. CDR3 nucleotide sequence: TGTGCCACCAGTGATTCCGGGACCTCTGGAAACACCATATATTTT. This sequence encodes CATSDSGTSGNTIYF.

The J gene is TRBJ2-5, the V gene TRBV5-4; D tentatively fits TRBD1 or TRBD2 (5 bases each). V gave up 7 bases and J gave up 1 base, with 14 bases separating them. Germline V lookup: CDR1 SGHNT, CDR2 YYREEE (reference sequence). CDR3 length equals 14 residues. The CDR3 DNA is TGTGCCAGCCACCATCCGGGGCCCCAAGAGACCCAGTACTTC. Its protein is CASHHPGPQETQYF.

At least ten counts were recorded for this clonotype. The chain carries TRBV20-1 and TRBJ2-2, with D perhaps matching TRBD2 (5 bases). Germline CDR1 is DFQATT and CDR2 is SNEGSKA (reference sequence). This CDR3 has 12 amino acids. V was shortened by 2 bases and J by 6 bases, with 7 bases between the two germline ends. DNA for the CDR3: TGCAGTGCTAGACGGGGTCCCGGGGAGCTGTTTTTT. Protein: CSARRGPGELFF.

This rearrangement joins TRBV20-1 to TRBJ2-7; 7 bases match TRBD1. Germline V gives CDR1 DFQATT, CDR2 SNEGSKA (reference sequence). The CDR3 spans 13 residues. Germline trimming cut 6 bases from V and 2 bases from J; bases unmatched to any gene: 7. The CDR3 reads CSASSDRAYEQYF. The DNA of the CDR3 is TGCAGTGCCTCTTCTGACAGGGCCTACGAGCAGTACTTC.

V is TRBV20-1 and J is TRBJ1-6; 7 bases map to TRBD1. Trimming took 5 bases from V and 0 from J; bases not matched to a gene: 10. The CDR3 sequence is 17 residues long. CDR1 and CDR2 from the germline V gene are DFQATT and SNEGSKA (reference sequence). CDR3 nucleotides: TGCAGTGCTGGCGGGACAGCGCGGAGCTCCTATAATTCACCCCTCCACTTT. This gives the protein CSAGGTARSSYNSPLHF.

The rearrangement joins TRBV11-2 to TRBJ2-2; D ambiguous. The CDR3 has 18 amino acids. V lost 5 bases to trimming and J lost 0 bases, with 19 bases between them. CDR1 is SGHAT, CDR2 FQNNGV, per germline. The CDR3 here is CASSNPRAGLSNTGELFF. The CDR3 coding sequence is TGTGCCAGCAGCAACCCTCGGGCCGGGCTTTCGAACACCGGGGAGCTGTTTTTT.

Concerning this clonotype itself: This may be a read error, as it is one base from a much larger clone. V gene TRBV20-1 combines with J gene TRBJ2-3; 10 bases are shared with TRBD1. This CDR3 is built from 17 residues. Germline loops: CDR1 DFQATT, CDR2 SNEGSKA (reference sequence). The CDR3 DNA sequence: TGCTGTGCTCCCGGGACAGGGGCCAGCTCTAGCACAGATACGCAGTATTTT. Translating it yields CCAPGTGASSSTDTQYF.